The 26 T cell receptor beta chains given below trace back to one sample, sequenced in a study of T cells in Graves' hyperthyroidism and ophthalmopathy. Amplified TCR beta CDR3 regions came from RNA transcripts. TCR CDR3 regions were first amplified by RT-PCR with HTBI primers. TCRdb analysed the multiplex PCR reads with MiXCR anew, one entry per CDR3 protein. The top ten clones hold 15% to 19% of a sample with 330,000 or so distinct CDR3 sequences, roughly 20% of them seen once. The sample consisted of blood. These receptor sequences come from a woman in her thirties or forties with Graves' ophthalmopathy.

This clonotype was counted many times. The chain couples TRBV6-1 to TRBJ1-2; no clear D. V was cut by 3 bases and J by 3 bases, with 14 bases left in between. In germline, CDR1 is MNHNS, CDR2 SASEGT. The CDR3 has 15 amino acids. DNA for the CDR3: TGTGCCAGCAGTGATGAGTACGGCAACTACTATGGCTACACCTTC. This gives the protein CASSDEYGNYYGYTF.

There are many counts of this clonotype. CDR3 coding DNA: TGTGCCAGCAGTTACTTGGGTGGCATGGGGTCACCCCTCCACTTT. Its protein is CASSYLGGMGSPLHF. This chain uses TRBV6-5 with TRBJ1-6; the D is unclear. Deletions cut 1 base from V and 10 bases from J, with 14 bases between. This CDR3 is 15 amino acids long. CDR1 and CDR2 from the germline V gene are MNHEY and SVGAGI.

In its sample, this clonotype was seen many times. The chain recombines TRBV25-1 with TRBJ2-2, with D unresolved. Looked up from germline, CDR1 is MGHDK and CDR2 is SYGVNS. V lost 0 bases, J lost 5 bases, and 7 bases lay in between. This CDR3 is built from 14 residues. CDR3 bases: TGTGCCAGCAGTGAATATTTCGGTACCGGGGAGCTGTTTTTT. Protein product: CASSEYFGTGELFF.

Remarks on this clonotype: Just one base apart from a much larger clone, this may be a read error. The chain is built from TRBV12-3 or TRBV12-4 and TRBJ1-1; 8 bases match TRBD1. The trim removed 7 bases at V and 9 bases at J, leaving 7 bases unmatched. The CDR3 runs to 12 residues. The CDR3: CASTLTGVKAFF. The DNA of the CDR3 is TGTGCCAGCACTTTGACAGGGGTTAAAGCTTTCTTT.

There are many counts of this clonotype. The chain employs TRBV20-1 and TRBJ2-5; TRBD2 aligns across 7 bases. The germline CDR1 and CDR2 sequences are DFQATT and SNEGSKA (reference sequence). Unmatched junction bases numbered 5, after V lost 0 bases and J lost 1 base. The CDR3 totals 15 residues. CDR3 nucleotides: TGCAGTGCTAGAGATGGAGCGGGACTCCAAGAGACCCAGTACTTC. This sequence encodes CSARDGAGLQETQYF.

This clonotype occurred many times. CDR3 region: CASTPQGKDEQYF. The CDR3 region has the DNA TGTGCCAGCACACCACAGGGAAAAGACGAGCAGTACTTC. V gene TRBV2 combines with J gene TRBJ2-7; D possibly corresponds to TRBD1 (6 bases). This CDR3 is built from 13 residues. V was trimmed by 7 bases and J by 5 bases, leaving 15 bases between them. Germline V gene data show CDR1 as SNHLY and CDR2 as FYNNEI.

This clonotype was recorded many times. This chain connects TRBV7-2 to TRBJ1-1, with 8 positions matching TRBD1. This CDR3 contains 13 residues. CDR1 SGHTA and CDR2 FQGNSA come from the germline V gene. V lost 10 bases, J lost 3 bases, and 7 bases stayed unmatched. CDR3 nucleotide sequence: TGTGCCACTGGACAGGGCGGTTACACTGAAGCTTTCTTT. This sequence encodes CATGQGGYTEAFF.

This clonotype has ten or more counts. The V and J genes are TRBV10-3 and TRBJ2-7; no clear D. The CDR3 is 13 residues long. Deletions cut 3 bases from V and 5 bases from J, with 11 bases between. The V gene's germline CDR1 is ENHRY and CDR2 SYGVKD. The CDR3 region has the DNA TGTGCCATCAGTGAAGTCGAAGGGAACGAGCAGTACTTC. This translates into CAISEVEGNEQYF.

A word on this clonotype: A read error may account for a junction end that differs from germline. The chain joins TRBV6-1 to TRBJ2-7; D uncertain. This CDR3 contains 15 residues. Germline V gives CDR1 MNHNS, CDR2 SASEGT. The CDR3 bases are TGTGCCAGCACCGCTGAAGTGGTCAGTTCCTACGAGCAGTCCTTC. Encoded protein: CASTAEVVSSYEQSF.

This clonotype appeared many times. The chain employs TRBV11-1 and TRBJ1-1; TRBD1 is a possible D gene (5 bases). The CDR3 contains 14 residues. Germline V gene lookup returns CDR1 SGHAT and CDR2 FQDESV (reference sequence). The V end lost 6 bases, the J end lost 6 bases, and 17 bases lay between the germline ends. For the CDR3, the DNA is TGTGCCAGCAGTTACCCAACCAGGGTAGCTGAAGCTTTCTTT. Its translation is CASSYPTRVAEAFF.

As for this clonotype: A much larger clonotype is one base distant, so this may be a read error. As the CDR3 is not closed by the conserved phenylalanine or tryptophan, this likely results from a read error. The V gene is TRBV19, the J gene TRBJ1-2; D ambiguous. Germline values: CDR1 LNHDA, CDR2 SQIVND (reference sequence). The V and J ends lost 10 bases and 2 bases respectively, with 11 bases between them. The CDR3 has 12 residues. CDR3 DNA: TGTGCCACCGAACGACGGAACTATGGCTACACCCTC. The encoded protein is CATERRNYGYTL.

At least ten counts were recorded for this clonotype. This chain uses TRBV28 with TRBJ2-7; TRBD2 might be the D (6 bases). Trimming took 2 bases from V and 2 from J, leaving 16 bases between them. The CDR3 extends over 16 amino acids. In germline, CDR1 is MDHEN, CDR2 SYDVKM. The CDR3 nucleotides read TGTGCCAGCAGTTTAATCCCGCCTGGGGGGACCTACGAGCAGTACTTC. Translated, it gives CASSLIPPGGTYEQYF.

Many counts were recorded for this clonotype. A read error may produce the germline difference seen at one junction end. V gene TRBV7-2 combines with J gene TRBJ2-2, with TRBD1 as a possible D gene (6 bases). The length of the CDR3 is 14 residues. CDR1 is SGHTA and CDR2 is FQGNSA in the germline V gene. The CDR3 sequence is CASSFKQGTGELFF. DNA of the CDR3: TGTGCCAGCAGCTTCAAACAGGGCACCGGAGAGCTGTTTTTT.

This chain links TRBV11-3 with TRBJ1-1; 8 nucleotides align to TRBD1. V dropped 5 bases and J dropped 2; count of bases not matched to a gene: 4. The CDR3 covers 14 residues. CDR1 and CDR2 (germline): SGHNT, YENEEA. In DNA, the CDR3 is TGTGCCAGCAGCATGACAGGGGTCAACACTGAAGCTTTCTTT. It codes for CASSMTGVNTEAFF. Using reference TRBV11-3 and TRBJ1-1 for the parts outside the CDR3, the full variable domain is EAGVVQSPRYKIIEKKQPVAFWCNPISGHNTLYWYLQNLGQGPELLIRYENEEAVDDSQLPKDRFSAERLKGVDSTLKIQPAELGDSAVYLCASSMTGVNTEAFFGQGTRLTVV.

The V call is TRBV12-3 or TRBV12-4, the J call TRBJ2-5, with 8 nucleotides matching TRBD1. The CDR3 sequence is 13 residues long. Trimming cost V 8 bases and J 2 bases; bases outside gene matches: 4. The CDR3 DNA follows: TGTGCCAGCGCGGACAGGGAACAAGAGACCCAGTACTTC. Its translation: CASADREQETQYF.

This clonotype was recorded at least ten times. This sequence joins TRBV19 and TRBJ2-7, with a weak D call TRBD2 (6 bases). The CDR3 loop spans 14 amino acids. CDR1 and CDR2 (germline): LNHDA, SQIVND (reference sequence). Trimming took 11 bases from V and 0 from J, leaving 17 bases between them. CDR3 DNA sequence: TGTGCCTCAAAACGGGGCGGGACCTCCTACGAGCAGTACTTC. This gives the protein CASKRGGTSYEQYF.

This clonotype has a count of ten or more. V gene TRBV28 combines with J gene TRBJ2-2; TRBD1 might be the D (5 bases). The CDR3 runs 16 residues. Trimming pared 1 base from V and 1 base from J, leaving 10 bases between. Germline CDR1 is MDHEN and CDR2 is SYDVKM. CDR3 region: CASSLFVRENTGELFF. CDR3 bases: TGTGCCAGCAGTTTATTTGTCAGGGAGAACACCGGGGAGCTGTTTTTT.

V is TRBV12-3 or TRBV12-4 and J is TRBJ2-7; 8 nucleotides align to TRBD1. The CDR3 is 13 amino acids. The trim removed 8 bases at V and 6 bases at J, leaving 9 bases unmatched. The DNA of the CDR3 is TGTGCCAGCGGCCCGGTACAGGGGGGCGAGCAGTACTTC. Translation: CASGPVQGGEQYF.

This clonotype has a count of ten or more. This chain connects TRBV30 to TRBJ1-5; D perhaps matches TRBD1 (5 bases). This CDR3 contains 17 residues. Trimming pared 5 bases from V and 2 bases from J, leaving 22 bases between. Germline V gives CDR1 GTSNPN, CDR2 SVGIG (reference sequence). CDR3 in DNA: TGTGCCTGGGGGAGGCCAGAGGGGCAGTTGGGCAATCAGCCCCAGCATTTT. It yields the protein CAWGRPEGQLGNQPQHF.

This clonotype has ten or more counts. V is TRBV25-1 and J is TRBJ1-1; 7 bases line up with TRBD1. The trim removed 1 base at V and 1 base at J, leaving 0 bases unmatched. Germline V gene lookup returns CDR1 MGHDK and CDR2 SYGVNS. The CDR3 covers 14 residues. CDR3 in amino acids: CASSEWDRNTEAFF. DNA for the CDR3: TGTGCCAGCAGTGAATGGGACAGGAACACTGAAGCTTTCTTT.

This clonotype was picked up many times. This chain uses TRBV6-2 or TRBV6-3 with TRBJ2-5, with 7 bases identical to TRBD2. This CDR3 comprises 17 residues. Losses at the gene ends were 3 bases for V and 0 bases for J; bases not matched to a gene: 10. CDR1 MNHEY and CDR2 SVGEGT come from the germline V gene. CDR3 sequence reads: CASSYTSSGDYQETQYF. DNA for the CDR3: TGTGCCAGCAGTTATACGTCTAGCGGAGACTACCAAGAGACCCAGTACTTC.

This clonotype was recorded at least ten times. The V call is TRBV24-1, the J call TRBJ2-7; D possibly corresponds to TRBD1 (6 bases). This CDR3 spans 14 amino acids. Germline values: CDR1 KGHDR, CDR2 SFDVKD. V dropped 7 bases and J dropped 4 bases, with 16 bases sitting between them. The CDR3 here is CATRRRDILYEQYF. CDR3 coding DNA: TGTGCCACCAGACGCAGGGACATCCTATACGAGCAGTACTTC.

The table lists this clonotype with many counts. The genes are TRBV30 and TRBJ1-5; D unresolved. Between the trimmed V and J ends, which lost 0 bases and 3 bases, there was a span of 6 bases. Germline loops: CDR1 GTSNPN, CDR2 SVGIG (reference sequence). The CDR3 runs to 13 residues. The CDR3 coding sequence is TGTGCCTGGAGTGTACTACCCAATCAGCCCCAGCATTTT. It encodes CAWSVLPNQPQHF.

This clonotype was seen a handful of times. The V call is TRBV5-1, the J call TRBJ2-6, with TRBD2 matching 14 bases. The V segment lost 3 bases and the J segment 3 bases; nucleotides outside the gene matches: 8. The germline V gene encodes CDR1 SGHRS and CDR2 YFSETQ. CDR3 size: 19 residues. This CDR3 reads CASSSPPGLAGDGANVLTF. The CDR3 bases are TGCGCCAGCAGCTCTCCCCCGGGACTAGCGGGAGATGGGGCCAACGTCCTGACTTTC.

This clonotype was observed at least ten times. The V and J genes are TRBV5-6 and TRBJ1-2; TRBD1 is a possible D gene (5 bases). The CDR3 length is 13 residues. Trimming removed 0 bases at V and 7 bases at J, with 10 bases between. Germline loops: CDR1 SGHDT, CDR2 YYEEEE. CDR3 DNA sequence: TGTGCCAGCAGCTTGGGCAGGGTAGGTGGCTACACCTTC. It specifies CASSLGRVGGYTF.

This clonotype appeared many times. The V call is TRBV5-1, the J call TRBJ1-1; tentatively, D is TRBD1 (6 bases). The V and J ends lost 3 bases and 6 bases respectively, with 15 bases between them. The CDR3 contains 14 residues. Germline V gene data show CDR1 as SGHRS and CDR2 as YFSETQ. The CDR3 DNA reads TGCGCCAGCAGCTCCTTACAGGGCTCTGCTGAAGCTTTCTTT. Encoded protein: CASSSLQGSAEAFF.